The clone carrying this T cell receptor (beta chain) was detected once. The length of the CDR3 is 12 residues. V dropped 4 bases and J dropped 6 bases, with 7 bases sitting between them. In germline, CDR1 is SGHTA, CDR2 FQGNSA. TCRdb's copy holds only in-frame clones and misses some; the assay was immunoSEQ multiplex PCR. This sample has approximately 47,000 clones, with approximately 90% found just once. The data are from a study of T cell changes during pregnancy in multiple sclerosis. The rearrangement uses TRBV7-2 and TRBJ2-4; no definite D call. The specimen was peripheral blood, collected in the first trimester of pregnancy. The clonotype comes from a female donor with multiple sclerosis, enrolled in a pregnancy study. The CDR3 DNA reads as TGTGCCAGCAGCTCTTCCCCAAACATTCAGTACTTC. Amino acids: CASSSSPNIQYF. Drawing the rest from reference TRBV7-2 and TRBJ2-4, the complete variable domain is GAGVSQSPSNKVTEKGKDVELRCDPISGHTALYWYRQSLGQGLEFLIYFQGNSAPDKSGLPSDRFSAERTGGSVSTLTIQRTQQEDSAVYLCASSSSPNIQYFGAGTRLSVL.